The entry below gives a single T cell receptor beta chain sequence along with its context. The antigen remains undetermined. This specimen comes from a study of radiation and T cells in renal cell carcinoma. The wider study: Nephrectomy followed 15 Gy stereotactic body radiation by 4 weeks. Overall study results and limits: Top tumor clonotypes rose in blood 2 weeks post-radiation, then contracted.

Germline V gene lookup returns CDR1 SNHLY and CDR2 FYNNEI. The CDR3 consists of 15 residues. V trimming: 7 bases; J trimming: 1 base; junction bases outside the gene matches: 7. Regarding time point: blood 2 weeks post-SBRT. The treatment is: 15 Gy SBRT to primary tumor, nephrectomy 4 weeks later. Radiation-treated patients gave blood at baseline, week 2 and week 4. Sequenced by immunoSEQ multiplex PCR; TCRdb stores in-frame clones only, minus some. The sample holds 120,000 or so clones, 88% seen once. Specimen: blood, collected from a patient whose treatment included radiotherapy and nephrectomy. This TCR came from a woman aged 65 to 85 with renal cell carcinoma. V and J are TRBV2 and TRBJ1-1, with TRBD1 matching 9 bases. CDR3 loop: CASMGQGMGNTEAFF. Written as DNA, the CDR3 is TGTGCCAGCATGGGACAGGGTATGGGGAACACTGAAGCTTTCTTT.